This T cell receptor beta chain is from a study of OX40 agonist ivuxolimab in advanced cancers. Some background on the complete study: Ivuxolimab was an agonistic, fully human IgG2 monoclonal antibody directed against OX40 (CD134), a costimulatory receptor. Intravenous ivuxolimab was administered to patients every 2 weeks at six dose levels: 0.01, 0.1, 0.3, 1.5, 3 and 10 mg/kg. Of the approximately 54 dose-escalation patients, hepatocellular carcinoma was present in roughly 19, melanoma in roughly 15, renal cell carcinoma in 9 and head and neck cancer in 9. A male proportion of roughly 80% and a mean age of about 60 years, ranging from roughly 23 to 90, were recorded for the dose-escalation cohort. Patients were allowed to have had prior anti-PD-1, anti-PD-L1 or anti-CTLA-4 therapy, and roughly 40% of the dose-escalation patients had been treated with checkpoint inhibitors. Partial responses occurred in three dose-escalation patients, of whom one had hepatocellular carcinoma and two had cutaneous melanoma. Peripheral TCRbeta sequencing aimed to test whether ivuxolimab altered TCR sequence diversity and caused clonal T-cell expansion. The paper reports the monotherapy dose-escalation portion (N = 52 patients) of the phase I ivuxolimab trial.

About this clone itself: No cognate antigen has been identified for it. No base qualities exist here, and no much larger clone lies one base off it.

To sequence the TCRbeta CDR3 region, genomic DNA was isolated from the sorted cells. TCRbeta CDR3 regions were sequenced using the immunoSEQ Assay. TCRdb mirrors the immuneACCESS table, restricted to in-frame sequences. Some clones are absent from its copies; in checked studies, under half trace to an unresolved V gene, and the reason for the others is unknown. In this sample the table shows more than 65,000 clones, about 84% of which occur a single time. About 6.3% of the sample comes from the top ten. Summary of the overall study and its limitations: Antigen specificity was not determined for the clonally expanded peripheral T cells. Partial responders in the 0.1-3.0 mg/kg groups had among the lowest normalized peripheral clonal expansion, especially among CD8+ T cells. At doses of 0.1 to 3.0 mg/kg, clonal expansion of both CD4+ and CD8+ T cells in blood was seen between baseline and week 6. After ivuxolimab, CD8+ T cells had more expanded clones than CD4+ T cells on average. Low levels of normalized T-cell clonal expansion were also seen in some patients who did not respond.

Patients with a history of autoimmune disease or receiving systemic immunosuppression were excluded from the trial. Peripheral blood for TCR sequencing was drawn from every dose cohort at baseline, at cycle 4 day 1 and at cycle 7 day 1. Samples were obtained from an open-label, multicenter, first-in-human phase I dose-escalation trial of ivuxolimab. Adults with locally advanced or metastatic melanoma, renal cell, hepatocellular, or head and neck squamous cell carcinoma were enrolled in the trial. Before TCR sequencing, CD4+ T cells and CD8+ T cells from peripheral blood were sorted into separate populations. The CDR3 goes from the cysteine to the phenylalanine over 13 residues. Left in the record is the CDR3 DNA by itself, 39 bases read in frame from the first base. CDR1 SQVTM and CDR2 ANQGSEA were looked up in the germline V gene. V ends up 1 base short and J 11 bases short, with an unmatched junction base count of 9.

This clonotype was obtained from an adult with an advanced solid tumor such as melanoma, head and neck, liver or kidney cancer. The specimen comprised CD4+ or CD8+ T cells sorted from blood, sampled in a trial of the OX40 agonist ivuxolimab. The V and J segments used are TRBV29-1 and TRBJ2-7; TRBD1 fits 9 bases in the junction. The CDR3 here reads CSVEGVYRDREYF. The base sequence is TGCAGCGTTGAAGGGGTATACCGGGACAGGGAGTACTTC.